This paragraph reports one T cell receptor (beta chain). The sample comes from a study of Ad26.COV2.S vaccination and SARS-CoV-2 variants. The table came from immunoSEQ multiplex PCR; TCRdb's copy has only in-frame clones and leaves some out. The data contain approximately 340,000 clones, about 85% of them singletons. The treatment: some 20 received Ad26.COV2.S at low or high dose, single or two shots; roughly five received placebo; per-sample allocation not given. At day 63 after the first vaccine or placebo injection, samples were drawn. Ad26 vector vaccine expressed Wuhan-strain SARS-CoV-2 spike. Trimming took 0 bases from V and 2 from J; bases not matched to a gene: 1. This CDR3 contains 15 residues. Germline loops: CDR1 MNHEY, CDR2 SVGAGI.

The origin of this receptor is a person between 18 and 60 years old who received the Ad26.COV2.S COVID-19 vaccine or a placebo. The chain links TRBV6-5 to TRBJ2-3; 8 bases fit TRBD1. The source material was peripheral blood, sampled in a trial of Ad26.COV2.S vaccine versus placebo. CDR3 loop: CASSYSDRVTDTQYF. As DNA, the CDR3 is TGTGCCAGCAGTTACTCGGACAGGGTCACAGATACGCAGTATTTT.